Listed here are 5 T cell receptor beta chains from one sample, sequenced in a study of shared clonotypes between healthy human individuals. Method: immunoSEQ multiplex PCR; TCRdb's copy keeps in-frame clones and lacks some. The repertoire has roughly 500,000 clones, about 96% of them found once; the top ten carry around 0.067%. The sample comprised naive CD4+ T cells sorted from blood. Subset: CD45RA+ positively selected. The receptor source for this set is a woman in her twenties or thirties in good health.

V and J are TRBV7-8 and TRBJ1-1; 7 bases fit TRBD1. This CDR3 comprises 14 residues. CDR1 and CDR2 from the germline V gene are SGHVS and FQNEAQ. V was clipped by 7 bases and J by 3 bases; unmatched bases: 8. For the CDR3, the DNA is TGTGCCAGCAACAAGGACAGGTGGGACACTGAAGCTTTCTTT. This translates into CASNKDRWDTEAFF.

This chain uses TRBV28 with TRBJ2-5; TRBD2 is a possible D gene (6 bases). The CDR3 is 16 residues long. Germline CDR1 is MDHEN and CDR2 is SYDVKM. Trimming cost V 4 bases and J 1 base, with 16 bases left between them. The CDR3 spells CASSSFVGGSQETQYF. CDR3 nucleotides: TGTGCCAGCAGTTCGTTTGTGGGAGGAAGCCAAGAGACCCAGTACTTC.

The chain carries TRBV19 and TRBJ2-2; no clear D gene. Germline lookup yields CDR1 LNHDA and CDR2 SQIVND (reference sequence). The V end was cut by 6 bases, the J end by 1 base, with 12 bases between. This CDR3 region has 15 residues. CDR3 amino acids: CASSLQTENTGELFF. The CDR3, as DNA: TGTGCCAGTAGCCTGCAGACCGAGAACACCGGGGAGCTGTTTTTT.

This chain joins TRBV9 and TRBJ2-1, with 7 bases matching TRBD1. The CDR3 consists of 15 residues. J gave up 6 bases and V 3 bases, and 9 bases lay outside the gene matches. The germline V gene encodes CDR1 SGDLS and CDR2 YYNGEE. This chain's CDR3 is CASSDRQGIGNEQFF. The CDR3 DNA follows: TGTGCCAGCAGCGATCGACAGGGTATAGGCAATGAGCAGTTCTTC.

This sequence joins TRBV19 and TRBJ2-4; the match to TRBD2 covers 10 bases. From germline, CDR1 is LNHDA and CDR2 SQIVND (reference sequence). The junction had 5 bases not matched to a gene; V was cut back by 3 bases and J by 0 bases. The CDR3 extends over 17 amino acids. The CDR3 bases are TGTGCCAGTAGTATCTGGACTAGCGGCCTAGCCAAAAACATTCAGTACTTC. It encodes CASSIWTSGLAKNIQYF.